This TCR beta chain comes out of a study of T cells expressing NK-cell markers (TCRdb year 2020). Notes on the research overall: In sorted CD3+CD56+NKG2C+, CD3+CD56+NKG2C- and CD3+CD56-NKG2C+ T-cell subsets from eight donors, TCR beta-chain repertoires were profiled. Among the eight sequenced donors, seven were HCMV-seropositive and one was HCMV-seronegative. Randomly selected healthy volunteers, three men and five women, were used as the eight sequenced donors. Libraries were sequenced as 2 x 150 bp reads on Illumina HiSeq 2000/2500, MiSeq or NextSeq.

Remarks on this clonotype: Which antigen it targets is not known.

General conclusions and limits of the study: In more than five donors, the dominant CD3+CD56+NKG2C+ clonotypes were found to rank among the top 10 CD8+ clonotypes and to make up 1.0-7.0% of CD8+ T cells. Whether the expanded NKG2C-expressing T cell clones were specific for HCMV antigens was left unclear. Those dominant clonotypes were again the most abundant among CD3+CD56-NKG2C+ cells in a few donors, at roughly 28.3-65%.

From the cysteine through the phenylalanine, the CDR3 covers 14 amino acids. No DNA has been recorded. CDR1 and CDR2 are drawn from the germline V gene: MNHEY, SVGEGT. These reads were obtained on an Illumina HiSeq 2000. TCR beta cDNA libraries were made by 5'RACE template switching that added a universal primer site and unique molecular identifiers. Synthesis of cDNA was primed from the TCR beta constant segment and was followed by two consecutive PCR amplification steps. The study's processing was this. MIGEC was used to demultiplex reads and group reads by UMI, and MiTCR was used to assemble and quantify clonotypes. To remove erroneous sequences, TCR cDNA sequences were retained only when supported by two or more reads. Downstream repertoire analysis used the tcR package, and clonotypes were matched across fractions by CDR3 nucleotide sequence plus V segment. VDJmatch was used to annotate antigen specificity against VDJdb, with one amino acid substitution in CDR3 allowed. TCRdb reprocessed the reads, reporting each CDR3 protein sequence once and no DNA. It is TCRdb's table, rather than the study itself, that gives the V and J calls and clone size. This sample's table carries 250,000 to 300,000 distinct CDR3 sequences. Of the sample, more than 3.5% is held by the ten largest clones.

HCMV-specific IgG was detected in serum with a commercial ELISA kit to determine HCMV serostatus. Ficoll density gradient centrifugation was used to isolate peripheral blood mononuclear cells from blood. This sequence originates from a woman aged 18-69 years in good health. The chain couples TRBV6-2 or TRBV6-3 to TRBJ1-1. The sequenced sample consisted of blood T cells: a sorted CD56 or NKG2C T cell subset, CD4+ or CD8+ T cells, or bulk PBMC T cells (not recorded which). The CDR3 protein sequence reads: CASSYQGPLGEAFF.